Each of the 9 T cell receptor beta chains below was sequenced from the same sample in a study of blood T cell repertoires in COVID-19. Assay used: immunoSEQ multiplex PCR; TCRdb lists only in-frame clones, some missing. In the table there are about 110,000 clones, roughly four fifths of which are singletons. Sequences were obtained from peripheral blood. Source of these receptors: a woman aged 70-85 years with acute or convalescent COVID-19.

The chain couples TRBV29-1 to TRBJ1-2; no clear D gene. The V gene's germline CDR1 is SQVTM and CDR2 ANQGSEA. V was clipped by 3 bases and J by 6 bases, with 11 bases between them. The CDR3 spans 12 residues. The CDR3 DNA sequence: TGCAGCGTTGACGGCAAACTACATGGCTACACCTTC. This encodes CSVDGKLHGYTF.

The chain uses TRBV4-1 and TRBJ1-4, with D possibly being TRBD1 (5 bases). CDR1 is MGHRA and CDR2 is YSYEKL in the germline V gene. V was trimmed by 2 bases and J by 10 bases, leaving 14 bases between them. This CDR3 has 14 amino acids. The CDR3 sequence is CASSQPLRDGKLFF. CDR3 coding DNA: TGCGCCAGCAGCCAACCGCTCAGGGATGGAAAACTGTTTTTT.

The J gene is TRBJ1-2, the V gene TRBV5-6; 11 nucleotides line up with TRBD1. The germline CDR1 and CDR2 sequences are SGHDT and YYEEEE. V shed 7 bases, J shed 6 bases, and the junction held 2 bases outside the gene matches. The CDR3 sequence is 12 residues long. Here the CDR3 reads CASGQGANGYTF. Here the CDR3 DNA reads TGTGCCAGCGGACAGGGGGCGAATGGCTACACCTTC.

The V call is TRBV11-1, the J call TRBJ2-1; TRBD1 might be the D (5 bases). Germline values: CDR1 SGHAT, CDR2 FQDESV (reference sequence). The CDR3 sequence is 14 residues long. The V gene lost 4 bases and the J gene lost 2 bases, with 9 bases spanning the gap. The CDR3 protein is CASSYRITYNEQFF. CDR3 sequence (DNA): TGTGCCAGCAGCTACAGGATCACCTACAATGAGCAGTTCTTC.

This CDR3 is CARSEESQRGRLTYEQYV. In DNA, the CDR3 is TGTGCCAGAAGCGAGGAGTCACAGCGGGGGCGGTTAACCTACGAGCAGTACGTC. The chain uses TRBV5-3 and TRBJ2-7; 8 positions match TRBD2. TRBV5-3 is an ORF; its function is uncertain. V was clipped by 4 bases and J by 2 bases; unmatched bases: 17. The CDR3 has 18 residues.

The V call is TRBV25-1, the J call TRBJ1-1, with 9 bases lining up with TRBD1. Germline CDR1 and CDR2: MGHDK and SYGVNS. Trimming took 5 bases from V and 8 from J; bases not matched to a gene: 3. The CDR3 is 12 residues long. CDR3 in amino acids: CASSTGGWEAFF. In nucleotides, the CDR3 is TGTGCCAGCAGTACAGGGGGCTGGGAAGCTTTCTTT. The full variable domain, completed using reference TRBV25-1 and TRBJ1-1, is EADIYQTPRYLVIGTGKKITLECSQTMGHDKMYWYQQDPGMELHLIHYSYGVNSTEKGDLSSESTVSRIRTEHFPLTLESARPSHTSQYLCASSTGGWEAFFGQGTRLTVV.

This clone was observed many times. The chain uses TRBV4-3 and TRBJ2-3, with 9 bases that match TRBD1. This CDR3 region has 17 residues. V was clipped by 4 bases and J by 2 bases; unmatched bases: 10. CDR1 LGHNA and CDR2 YSLEER come from the germline V gene. For the CDR3, the DNA is TGCGCCAGCAGCCTCCGGGCCGGGACAGGGAACACAGATACGCAGTATTTT. It encodes CASSLRAGTGNTDTQYF.

V gene TRBV30 combines with J gene TRBJ2-5; D is possibly TRBD2 (6 bases). Deletions cut 7 bases from V and 5 bases from J, with 20 bases between. The CDR3 loop spans 14 amino acids. Germline CDR1 is GTSNPN and CDR2 is SVGIG (reference sequence). Written as DNA, the CDR3 is TGTGCCTCAACCCTTTTTGCGGGACTGGAGACCCAGTACTTC. This encodes CASTLFAGLETQYF.

The V gene is TRBV7-9, the J gene TRBJ2-3; D possibly corresponds to TRBD2 (6 bases). The germline V gene has CDR1 SEHNR and CDR2 FQNEAQ (reference sequence). The CDR3 totals 17 residues. V was clipped by 0 bases and J by 2 bases, with 15 bases between them. DNA of the CDR3: TGTGCCAGCAGCTTAGCCCGGCGGGGACTTAACACAGATACGCAGTATTTT. Translated, it gives CASSLARRGLNTDTQYF.